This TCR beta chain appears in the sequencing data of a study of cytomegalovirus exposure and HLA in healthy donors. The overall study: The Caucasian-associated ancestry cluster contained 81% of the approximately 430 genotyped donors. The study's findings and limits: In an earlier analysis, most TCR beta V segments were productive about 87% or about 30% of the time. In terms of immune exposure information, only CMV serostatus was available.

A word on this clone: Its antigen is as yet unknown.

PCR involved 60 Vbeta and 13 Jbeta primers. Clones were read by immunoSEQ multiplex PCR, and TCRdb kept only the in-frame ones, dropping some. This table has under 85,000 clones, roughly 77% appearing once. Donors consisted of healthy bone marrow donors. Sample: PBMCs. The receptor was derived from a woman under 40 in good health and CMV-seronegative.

The CDR3 spells CASSLKAGVVRNEQFF. CDR3 sequence (DNA): TGTGCCAGCAGCCTCAAGGCGGGGGTGGTAAGGAATGAGCAGTTCTTC. The chain employs TRBV9 and TRBJ2-1; TRBD2 matches at 7 bases. Unmatched junction bases numbered 14, after V lost 4 bases and J lost 7 bases. Germline V gene data show CDR1 as SGDLS and CDR2 as YYNGEE. This CDR3 is 16 amino acids long.